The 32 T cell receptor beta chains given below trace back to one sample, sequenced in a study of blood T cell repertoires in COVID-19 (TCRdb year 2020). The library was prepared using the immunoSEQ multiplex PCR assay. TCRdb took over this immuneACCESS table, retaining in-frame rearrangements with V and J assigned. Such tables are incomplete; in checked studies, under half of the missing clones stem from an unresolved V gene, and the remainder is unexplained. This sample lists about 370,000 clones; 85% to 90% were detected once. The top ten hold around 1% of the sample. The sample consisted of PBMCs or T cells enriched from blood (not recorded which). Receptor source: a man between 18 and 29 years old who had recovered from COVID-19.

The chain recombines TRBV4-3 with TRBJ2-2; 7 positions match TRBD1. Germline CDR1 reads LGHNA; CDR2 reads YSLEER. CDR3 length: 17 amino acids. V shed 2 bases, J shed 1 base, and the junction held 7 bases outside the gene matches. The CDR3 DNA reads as TGCGCCAGCAGCCAAAAGAGGGGACAGAGGAACACCGGGGAGCTGTTTTTT. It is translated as CASSQKRGQRNTGELFF.

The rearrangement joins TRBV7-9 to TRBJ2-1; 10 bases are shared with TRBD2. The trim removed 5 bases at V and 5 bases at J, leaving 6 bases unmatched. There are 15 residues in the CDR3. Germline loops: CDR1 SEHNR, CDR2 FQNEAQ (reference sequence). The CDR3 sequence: CASSPRLAGDNEQFF. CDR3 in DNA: TGTGCCAGCAGCCCTCGGCTAGCGGGAGACAATGAGCAGTTCTTC.

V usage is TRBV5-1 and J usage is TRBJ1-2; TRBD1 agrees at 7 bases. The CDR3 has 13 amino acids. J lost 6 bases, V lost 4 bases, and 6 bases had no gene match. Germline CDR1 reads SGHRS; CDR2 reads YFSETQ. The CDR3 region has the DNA TGCGCCAGCAGCAAAGAGACAGGGAATGGCTACACCTTC. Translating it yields CASSKETGNGYTF.

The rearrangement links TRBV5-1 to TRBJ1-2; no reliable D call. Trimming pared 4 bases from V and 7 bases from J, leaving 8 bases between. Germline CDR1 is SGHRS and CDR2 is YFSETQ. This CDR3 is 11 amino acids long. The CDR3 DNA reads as TGCGCCAGCAGCGATCGGTTTGGCTACACCTTC. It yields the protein CASSDRFGYTF.

The CDR3 DNA reads as TGTGCCAGCAGCTTAGTTGGGACTAGTAACACCGGGGAGCTGTTTTTT. Its translation is CASSLVGTSNTGELFF. This chain joins TRBV11-2 and TRBJ2-2; 8 bases align to TRBD2. CDR3 size: 16 residues. The germline gives CDR1 SGHAT, CDR2 FQNNGV. After removal of 1 base from V and 2 bases from J, the junction contained 3 bases not matched to a gene.

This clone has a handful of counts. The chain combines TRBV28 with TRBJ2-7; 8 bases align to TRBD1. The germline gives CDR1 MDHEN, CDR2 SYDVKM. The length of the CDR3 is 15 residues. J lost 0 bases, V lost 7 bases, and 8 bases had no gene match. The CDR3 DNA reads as TGTGCCAGCATTTCCGGACAGGGTAGCTCCTACGAGCAGTACTTC. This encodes CASISGQGSSYEQYF.

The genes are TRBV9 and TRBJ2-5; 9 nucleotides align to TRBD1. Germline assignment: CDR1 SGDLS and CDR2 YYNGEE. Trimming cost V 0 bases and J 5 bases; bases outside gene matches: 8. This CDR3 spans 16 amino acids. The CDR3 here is CASSVATGGYTETQYF. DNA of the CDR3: TGTGCCAGCAGCGTAGCTACAGGGGGCTATACTGAGACCCAGTACTTC.

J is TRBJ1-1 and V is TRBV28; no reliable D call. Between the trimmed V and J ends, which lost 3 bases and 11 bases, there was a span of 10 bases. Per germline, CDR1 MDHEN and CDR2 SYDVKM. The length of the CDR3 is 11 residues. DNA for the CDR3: TGTGCCAGCAGTTTTGCCCCGAGGGCTTTCTTT. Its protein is CASSFAPRAFF.

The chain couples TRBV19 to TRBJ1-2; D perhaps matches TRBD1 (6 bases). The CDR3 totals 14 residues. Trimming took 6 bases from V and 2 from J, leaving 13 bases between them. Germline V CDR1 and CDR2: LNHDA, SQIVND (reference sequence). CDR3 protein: CASSLRGDNYGYTF. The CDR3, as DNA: TGTGCCAGTAGCCTCAGGGGCGACAACTATGGCTACACCTTC.

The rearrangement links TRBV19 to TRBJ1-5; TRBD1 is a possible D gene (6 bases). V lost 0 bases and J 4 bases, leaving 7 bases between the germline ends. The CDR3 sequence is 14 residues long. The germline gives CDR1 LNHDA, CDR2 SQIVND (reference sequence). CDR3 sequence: CASSIDRGNQPQHF. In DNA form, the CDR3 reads TGTGCCAGTAGTATAGATAGGGGGAATCAGCCCCAGCATTTT.

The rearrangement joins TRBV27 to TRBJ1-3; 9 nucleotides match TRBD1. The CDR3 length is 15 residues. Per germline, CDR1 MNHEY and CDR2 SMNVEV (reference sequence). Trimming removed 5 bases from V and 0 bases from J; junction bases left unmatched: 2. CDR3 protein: CASSGTGSSGNTIYF. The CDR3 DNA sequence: TGTGCCAGCAGTGGGACAGGGAGCTCTGGAAACACCATATATTTT.

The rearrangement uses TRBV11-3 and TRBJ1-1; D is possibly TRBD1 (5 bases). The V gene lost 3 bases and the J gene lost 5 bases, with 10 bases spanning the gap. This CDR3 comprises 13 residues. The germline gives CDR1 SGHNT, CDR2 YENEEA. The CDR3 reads CASSLRGGTEAFF. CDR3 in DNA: TGTGCCAGCAGCTTGCGGGGGGGGACTGAAGCTTTCTTT. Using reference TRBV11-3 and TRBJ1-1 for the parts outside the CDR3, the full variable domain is EAGVVQSPRYKIIEKKQPVAFWCNPISGHNTLYWYLQNLGQGPELLIRYENEEAVDDSQLPKDRFSAERLKGVDSTLKIQPAELGDSAVYLCASSLRGGTEAFFGQGTRLTVV.

The chain's CDR3 is CASSTGAYNEQFF. The CDR3 DNA sequence: TGTGCCAGCTCGACGGGGGCCTACAATGAGCAGTTCTTC. The chain combines TRBV7-9 with TRBJ2-1, with D maybe TRBD2 (6 bases). The V gene's germline CDR1 is SEHNR and CDR2 FQNEAQ (reference sequence). V was shortened by 8 bases and J by 2 bases, with 10 bases between the two germline ends. The CDR3 sequence is 13 residues long.

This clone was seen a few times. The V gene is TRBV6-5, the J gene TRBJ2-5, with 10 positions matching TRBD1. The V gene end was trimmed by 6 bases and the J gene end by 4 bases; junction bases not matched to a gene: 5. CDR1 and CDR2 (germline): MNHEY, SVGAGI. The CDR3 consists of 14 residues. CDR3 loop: CASRRDRGRETQYF. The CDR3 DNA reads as TGTGCCAGCAGACGCGACAGGGGGCGAGAGACCCAGTACTTC.

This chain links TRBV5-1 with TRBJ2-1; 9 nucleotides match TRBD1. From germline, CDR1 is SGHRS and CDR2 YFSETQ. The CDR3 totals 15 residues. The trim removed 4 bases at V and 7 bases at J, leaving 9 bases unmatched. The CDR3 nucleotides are TGCGCCAGCAGCCCGGGGACAGGGAAGGATAATGAGCAGTTCTTC. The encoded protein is CASSPGTGKDNEQFF. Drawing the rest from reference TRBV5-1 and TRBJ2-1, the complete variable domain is KAGVTQTPRYLIKTRGQQVTLSCSPISGHRSVSWYQQTPGQGLQFLFEYFSETQRNKGNFPGRFSGRQFSNSRSEMNVSTLELGDSALYLCASSPGTGKDNEQFFGPGTRLTVL.

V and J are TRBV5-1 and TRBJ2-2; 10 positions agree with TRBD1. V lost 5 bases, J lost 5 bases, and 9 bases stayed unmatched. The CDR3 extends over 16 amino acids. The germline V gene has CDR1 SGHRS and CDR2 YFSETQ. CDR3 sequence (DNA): TGCGCCAGCAGTGAAGACAGGGGGCAAAAAACCGGGGAGCTGTTTTTT. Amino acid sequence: CASSEDRGQKTGELFF.

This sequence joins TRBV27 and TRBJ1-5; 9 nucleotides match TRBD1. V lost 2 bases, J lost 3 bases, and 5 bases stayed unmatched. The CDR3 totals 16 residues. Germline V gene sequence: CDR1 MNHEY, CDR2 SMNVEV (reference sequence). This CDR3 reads CASSLTGTGYNQPQHF. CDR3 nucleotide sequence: TGTGCCAGCAGTTTAACCGGGACAGGGTACAATCAGCCCCAGCATTTT.

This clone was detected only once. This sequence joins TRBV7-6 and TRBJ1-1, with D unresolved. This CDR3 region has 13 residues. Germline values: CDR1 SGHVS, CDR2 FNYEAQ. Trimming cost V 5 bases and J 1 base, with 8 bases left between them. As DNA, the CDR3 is TGTGCCAGCAGCCCTAATCAGAACACTGAAGCTTTCTTT. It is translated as CASSPNQNTEAFF.

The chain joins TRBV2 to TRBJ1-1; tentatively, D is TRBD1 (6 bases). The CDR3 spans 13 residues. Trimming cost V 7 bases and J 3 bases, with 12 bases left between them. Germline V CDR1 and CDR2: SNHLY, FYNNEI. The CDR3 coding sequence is TGTGCCAGCAAGGAGGACAGATACACTGAAGCTTTCTTT. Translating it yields CASKEDRYTEAFF.

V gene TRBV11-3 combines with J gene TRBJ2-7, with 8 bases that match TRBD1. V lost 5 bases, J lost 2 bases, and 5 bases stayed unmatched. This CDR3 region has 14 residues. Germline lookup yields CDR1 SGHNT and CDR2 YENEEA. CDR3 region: CASSPGQGTYEQYF. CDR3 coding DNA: TGTGCCAGCAGCCCAGGACAGGGAACCTACGAGCAGTACTTC.

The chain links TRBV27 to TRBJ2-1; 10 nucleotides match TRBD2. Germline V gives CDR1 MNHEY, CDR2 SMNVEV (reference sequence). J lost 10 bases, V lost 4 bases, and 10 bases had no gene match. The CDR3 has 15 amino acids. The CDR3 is CASSSSPGLAIEQFF. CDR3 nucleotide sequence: TGTGCCAGCAGTTCTAGCCCGGGACTAGCGATCGAGCAGTTCTTC.

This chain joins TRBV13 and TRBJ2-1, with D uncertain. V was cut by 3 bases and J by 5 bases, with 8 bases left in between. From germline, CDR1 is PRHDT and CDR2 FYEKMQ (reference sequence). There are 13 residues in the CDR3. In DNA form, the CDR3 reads TGTGCCAGCAGCTTCTTCCAGAACAATGAGCAGTTCTTC. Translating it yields CASSFFQNNEQFF.

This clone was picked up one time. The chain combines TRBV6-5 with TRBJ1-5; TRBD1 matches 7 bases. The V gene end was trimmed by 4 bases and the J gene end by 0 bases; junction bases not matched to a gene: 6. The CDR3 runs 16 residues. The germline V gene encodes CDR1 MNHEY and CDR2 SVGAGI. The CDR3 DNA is TGTGCCAGCAGTTTCCGACAGGGCCATAGCAATCAGCCCCAGCATTTT. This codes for CASSFRQGHSNQPQHF.

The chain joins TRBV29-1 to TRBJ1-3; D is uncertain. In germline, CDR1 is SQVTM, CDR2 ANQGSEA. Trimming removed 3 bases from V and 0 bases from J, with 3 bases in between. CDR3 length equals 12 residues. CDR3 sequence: CSVDSSGNTIYF. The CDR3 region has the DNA TGCAGCGTTGACTCCTCTGGAAACACCATATATTTT.

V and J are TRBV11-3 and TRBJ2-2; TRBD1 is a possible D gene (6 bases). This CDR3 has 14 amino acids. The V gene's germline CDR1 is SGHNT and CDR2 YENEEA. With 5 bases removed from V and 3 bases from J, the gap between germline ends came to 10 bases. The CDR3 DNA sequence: TGTGCCAGCAGCACACGACAGGACACCGGGGAGCTGTTTTTT. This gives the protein CASSTRQDTGELFF.

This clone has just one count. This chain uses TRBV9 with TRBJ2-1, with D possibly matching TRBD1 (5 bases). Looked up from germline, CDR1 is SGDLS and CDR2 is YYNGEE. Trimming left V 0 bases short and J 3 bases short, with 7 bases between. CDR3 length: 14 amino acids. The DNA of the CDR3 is TGTGCCAGCAGCGTAGGACAGATCTACAATGAGCAGTTCTTC. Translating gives CASSVGQIYNEQFF.

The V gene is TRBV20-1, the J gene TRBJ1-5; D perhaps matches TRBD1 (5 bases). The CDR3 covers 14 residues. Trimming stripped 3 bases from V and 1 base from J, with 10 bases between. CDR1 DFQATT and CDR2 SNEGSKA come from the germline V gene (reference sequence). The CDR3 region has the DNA TGCAGTGCTAGTGTGGGGGGGAGCAATCAGCCCCAGCATTTT. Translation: CSASVGGSNQPQHF.

The CDR3 sequence: CASIEQGGNEKLFF. The CDR3 DNA reads TGTGCCAGCATTGAGCAGGGGGGAAATGAAAAACTGTTTTTT. The chain combines TRBV7-9 with TRBJ1-4, with 7 bases aligning to TRBD1. Germline V gene sequence: CDR1 SEHNR, CDR2 FQNEAQ (reference sequence). The CDR3 is made up of 14 amino acids. J was trimmed by 5 bases and V by 7 bases; bases with no gene match: 7. Drawing the rest from reference TRBV7-9 and TRBJ1-4, the complete variable domain is DTGVSQNPRHKITKRGQNVTFRCDPISEHNRLYWYRQTLGQGPEFLTYFQNEAQLEKSRLLSDRFSAERPKGSFSTLEIQRTEQGDSAMYLCASIEQGGNEKLFFGSGTQLSVL.

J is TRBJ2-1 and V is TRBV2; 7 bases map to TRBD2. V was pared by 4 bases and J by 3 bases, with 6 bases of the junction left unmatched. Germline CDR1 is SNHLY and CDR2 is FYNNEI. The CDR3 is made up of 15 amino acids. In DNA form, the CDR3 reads TGTGCCAGCAGTGTTCGCGGGAGAATCTACAATGAGCAGTTCTTC. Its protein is CASSVRGRIYNEQFF.

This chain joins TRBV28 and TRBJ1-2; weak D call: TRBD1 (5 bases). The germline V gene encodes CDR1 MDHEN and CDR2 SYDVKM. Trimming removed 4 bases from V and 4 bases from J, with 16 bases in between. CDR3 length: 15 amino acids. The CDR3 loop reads CASSSPRGSSYGYTF. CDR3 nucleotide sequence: TGTGCCAGCAGTTCCCCCCGGGGGAGCAGCTATGGCTACACCTTC.

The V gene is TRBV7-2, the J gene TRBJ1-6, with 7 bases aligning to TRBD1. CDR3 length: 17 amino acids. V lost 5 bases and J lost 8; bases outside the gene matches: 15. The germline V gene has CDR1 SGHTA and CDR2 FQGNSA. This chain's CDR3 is CASSTTLTGRAHSPLHF. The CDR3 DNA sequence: TGTGCCAGCAGCACTACTTTGACAGGGCGGGCCCATTCACCCCTCCACTTT.

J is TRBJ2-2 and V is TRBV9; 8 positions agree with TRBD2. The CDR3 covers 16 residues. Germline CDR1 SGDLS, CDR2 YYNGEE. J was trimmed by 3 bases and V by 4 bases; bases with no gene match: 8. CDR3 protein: CASSPRRGADTGELFF. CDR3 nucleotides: TGTGCCAGCAGCCCCCGGCGGGGGGCGGACACCGGGGAGCTGTTTTTT.